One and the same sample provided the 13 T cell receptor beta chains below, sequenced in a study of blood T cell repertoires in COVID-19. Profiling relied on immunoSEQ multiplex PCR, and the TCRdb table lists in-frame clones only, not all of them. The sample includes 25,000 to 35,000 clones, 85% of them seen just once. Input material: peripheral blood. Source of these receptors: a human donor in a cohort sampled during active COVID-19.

DNA for the CDR3: TGTGCCACCAGCAGAGGGACAGGGGGCTATAGCAATCAGCCCCAGCATTTT. Its translation is CATSRGTGGYSNQPQHF. The chain joins TRBV15 to TRBJ1-5; TRBD1 matches at 11 bases. With 1 base clipped from V and 0 bases from J, the junction kept 2 bases outside the gene matches. From germline, CDR1 is LNHNV and CDR2 YYDKDF (reference sequence). CDR3 length: 17 residues.

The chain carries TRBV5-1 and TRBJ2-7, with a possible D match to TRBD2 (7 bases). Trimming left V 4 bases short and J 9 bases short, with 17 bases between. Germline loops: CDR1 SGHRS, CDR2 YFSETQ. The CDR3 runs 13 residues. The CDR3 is CASSPGEGLRQYF. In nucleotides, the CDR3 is TGCGCCAGCAGCCCAGGGGAGGGCCTGCGGCAGTACTTC.

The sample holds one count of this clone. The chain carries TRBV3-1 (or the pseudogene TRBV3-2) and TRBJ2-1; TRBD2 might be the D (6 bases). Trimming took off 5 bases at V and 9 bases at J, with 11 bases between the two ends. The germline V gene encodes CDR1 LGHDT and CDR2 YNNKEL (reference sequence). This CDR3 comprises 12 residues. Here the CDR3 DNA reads TGTGCCAGCAGCGTGGACGGGGGTGAGCAGTTCTTC. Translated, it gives CASSVDGGEQFF.

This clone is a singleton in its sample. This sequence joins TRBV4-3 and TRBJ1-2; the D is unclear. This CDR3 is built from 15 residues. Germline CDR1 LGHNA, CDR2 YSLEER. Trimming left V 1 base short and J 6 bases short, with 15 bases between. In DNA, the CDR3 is TGCGCCAGCAGCCAAGTGGTGTACGGTGGTAATGGCTACACCTTC. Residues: CASSQVVYGGNGYTF.

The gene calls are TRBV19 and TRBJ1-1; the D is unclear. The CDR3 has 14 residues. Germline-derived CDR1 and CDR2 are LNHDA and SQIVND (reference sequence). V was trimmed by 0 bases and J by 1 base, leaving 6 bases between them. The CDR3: CASSIEGRNTEAFF. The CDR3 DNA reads TGTGCCAGTAGTATAGAGGGCAGGAACACTGAAGCTTTCTTT.

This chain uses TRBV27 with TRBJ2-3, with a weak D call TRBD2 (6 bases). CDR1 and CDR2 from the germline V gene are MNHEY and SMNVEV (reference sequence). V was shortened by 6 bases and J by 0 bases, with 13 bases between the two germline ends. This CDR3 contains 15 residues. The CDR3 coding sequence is TGTGCCAGCAGCTTTCTCGGGACTAGCACAGATACGCAGTATTTT. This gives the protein CASSFLGTSTDTQYF.

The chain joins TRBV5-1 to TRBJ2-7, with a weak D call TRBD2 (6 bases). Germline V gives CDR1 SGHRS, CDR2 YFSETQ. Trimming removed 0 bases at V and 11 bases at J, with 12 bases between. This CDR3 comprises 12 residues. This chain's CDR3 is CASSLAGTFEYF. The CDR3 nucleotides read TGCGCCAGCAGCTTGGCCGGGACTTTTGAGTACTTC.

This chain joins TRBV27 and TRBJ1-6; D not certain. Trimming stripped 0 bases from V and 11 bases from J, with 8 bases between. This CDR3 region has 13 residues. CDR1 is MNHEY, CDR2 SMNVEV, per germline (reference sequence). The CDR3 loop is CASSLSRPPPLHF. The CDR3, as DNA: TGTGCCAGCAGTTTATCGAGGCCGCCACCCCTCCACTTT.

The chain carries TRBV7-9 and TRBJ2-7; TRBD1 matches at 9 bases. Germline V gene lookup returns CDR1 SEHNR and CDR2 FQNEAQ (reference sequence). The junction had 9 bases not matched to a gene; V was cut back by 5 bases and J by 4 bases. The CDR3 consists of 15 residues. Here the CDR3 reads CASSLAGTGWYEQYF. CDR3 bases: TGTGCCAGCAGCCTCGCCGGGACAGGGTGGTACGAGCAGTACTTC.

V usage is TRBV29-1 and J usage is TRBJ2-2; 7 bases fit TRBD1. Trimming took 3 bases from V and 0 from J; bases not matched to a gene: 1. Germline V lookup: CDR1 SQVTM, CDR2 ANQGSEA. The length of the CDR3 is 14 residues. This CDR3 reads CSVEGTANTGELFF. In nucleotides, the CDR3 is TGCAGCGTTGAGGGGACAGCGAACACCGGGGAGCTGTTTTTT.

CDR3 DNA: TGTGCCAGCAGCCAACTAAGTGAAAAACTGTTTTTT. Protein sequence: CASSQLSEKLFF. The chain uses TRBV4-2 and TRBJ1-4; D gene ambiguous. The CDR3 loop spans 12 amino acids. CDR1 LGHNA and CDR2 YNFKEQ come from the germline V gene. V was cut by 2 bases and J by 7 bases, with 5 bases left in between.

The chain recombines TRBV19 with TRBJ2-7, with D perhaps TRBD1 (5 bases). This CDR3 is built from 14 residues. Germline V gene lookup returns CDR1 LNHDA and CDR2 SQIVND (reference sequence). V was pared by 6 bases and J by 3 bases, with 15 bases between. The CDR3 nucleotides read TGTGCCAGTAGCTCAGGGCGCTACCACTACGAGCAGTACTTC. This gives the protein CASSSGRYHYEQYF.

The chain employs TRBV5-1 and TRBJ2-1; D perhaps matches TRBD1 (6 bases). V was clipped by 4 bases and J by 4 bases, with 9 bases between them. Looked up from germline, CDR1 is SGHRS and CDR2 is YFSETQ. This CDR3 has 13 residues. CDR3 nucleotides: TGCGCCAGCAGCCCTACAGGGTACAATGAGCAGTTCTTC. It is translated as CASSPTGYNEQFF.